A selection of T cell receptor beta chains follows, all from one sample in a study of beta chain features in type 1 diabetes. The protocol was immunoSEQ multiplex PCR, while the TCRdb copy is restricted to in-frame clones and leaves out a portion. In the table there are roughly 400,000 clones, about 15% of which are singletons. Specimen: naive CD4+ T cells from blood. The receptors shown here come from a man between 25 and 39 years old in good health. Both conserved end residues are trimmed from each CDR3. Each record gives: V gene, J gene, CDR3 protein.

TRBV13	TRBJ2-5	ASSLGGVAETQY
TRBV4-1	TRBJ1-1	ASSQRDGAEAF
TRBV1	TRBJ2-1	TSSQDQASGGQRDEQF
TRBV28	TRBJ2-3	ARWVSQY
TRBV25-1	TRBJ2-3	ASSDRDRAGTQY
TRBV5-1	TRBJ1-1	ASSKGRNTEAF
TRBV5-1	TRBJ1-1	ASSRGQGGTEAF
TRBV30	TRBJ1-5	AWSVGGLEQPQH
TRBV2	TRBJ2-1	ASLQGAGYNEQF
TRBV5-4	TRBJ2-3	ASSLSDSTDTQY
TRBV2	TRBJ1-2	ASSATGTYT
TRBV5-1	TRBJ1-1	ASSLGDSSWGTEAF
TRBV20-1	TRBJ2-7	SARQGYEQY
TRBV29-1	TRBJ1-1	SVRLGGVATEAF
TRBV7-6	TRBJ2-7	ASSLLPGQGAYEQY
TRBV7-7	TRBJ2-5	ASSRDQAKETQY
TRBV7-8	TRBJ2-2	ASSLGTLNTGELF
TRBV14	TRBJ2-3	ASSHYTYTQY
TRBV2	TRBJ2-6	ASSVRDGANVLT
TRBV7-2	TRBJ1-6	ASSLASTDSPLH
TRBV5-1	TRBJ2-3	ASSRPSSRTSVRDTQY
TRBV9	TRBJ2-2	ASSSRPANELF
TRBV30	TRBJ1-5	AWRNSDKVYSNQPQH
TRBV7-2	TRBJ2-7	ASSSSNRGGEKY
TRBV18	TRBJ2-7	ASSPGGVPEQY
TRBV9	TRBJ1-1	ASSAEQGDVTEAF
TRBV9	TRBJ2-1	ASNLGASGYEQF
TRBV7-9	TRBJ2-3	ASSLISGITDTQY
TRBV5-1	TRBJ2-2	ASSSLAGAPGELF
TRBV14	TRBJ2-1	ASSPTSGRQF
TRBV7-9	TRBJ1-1	ASSFLGANTEAF
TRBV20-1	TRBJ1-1	SANRNTEAF
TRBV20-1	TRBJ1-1	SAKVDTEAF
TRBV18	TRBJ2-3	ASSPQGAGADTQY
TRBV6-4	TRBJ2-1	ASSDPGTGSDEQF
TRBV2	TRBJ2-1	ASNLQGASDEQF
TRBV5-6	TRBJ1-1	ASSSGLGEGDTEAF
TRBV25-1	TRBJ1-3	ASSRGSGVGNTIY
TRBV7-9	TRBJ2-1	ASSYKNEQF
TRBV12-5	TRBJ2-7	ASGNGYEQY
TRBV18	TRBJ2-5	ASSRLAGVTETQY
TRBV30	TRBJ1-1	AWGVGVKAF
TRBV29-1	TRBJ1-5	SVGENSNQPQH
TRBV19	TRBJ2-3	ASSIGGTDTQY
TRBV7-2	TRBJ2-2	ASSSPGLIMGELF
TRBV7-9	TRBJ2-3	ASSRRVLAGGYTDTQY
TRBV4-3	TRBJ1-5	ASSQDPGVQQPQH
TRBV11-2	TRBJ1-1	ASSNRGQNTEAF
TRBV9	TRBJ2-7	ASSVGAGSYEQY
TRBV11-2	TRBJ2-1	ASRLRTSGNNEQF
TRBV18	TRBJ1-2	ASSDVLDSVYT
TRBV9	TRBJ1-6	ASSPRTGASSPLH
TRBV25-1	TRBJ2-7	ASRADTYYEQY
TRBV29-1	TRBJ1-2	SVFGGRGYGYT
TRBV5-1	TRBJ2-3	ASSSGGYGTDTQY
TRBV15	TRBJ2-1	ATSRDQTGLAGEQF
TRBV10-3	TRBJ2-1	AISKRQGDYNEQF
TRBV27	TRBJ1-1	ASMAGGIEGPEAF
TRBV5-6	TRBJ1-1	ASSLPYSRTEAF